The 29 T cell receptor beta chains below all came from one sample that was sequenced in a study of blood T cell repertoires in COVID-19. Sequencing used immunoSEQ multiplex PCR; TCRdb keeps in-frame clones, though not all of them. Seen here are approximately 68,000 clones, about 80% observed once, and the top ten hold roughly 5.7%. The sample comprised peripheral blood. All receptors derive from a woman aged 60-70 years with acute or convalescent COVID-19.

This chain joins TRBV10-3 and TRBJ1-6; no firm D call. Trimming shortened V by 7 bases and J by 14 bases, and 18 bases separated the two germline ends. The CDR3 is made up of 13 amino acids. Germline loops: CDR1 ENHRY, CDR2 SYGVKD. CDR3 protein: CAITQGPEVTLHF. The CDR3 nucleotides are TGTGCCATCACCCAAGGCCCAGAGGTTACCCTCCACTTT.

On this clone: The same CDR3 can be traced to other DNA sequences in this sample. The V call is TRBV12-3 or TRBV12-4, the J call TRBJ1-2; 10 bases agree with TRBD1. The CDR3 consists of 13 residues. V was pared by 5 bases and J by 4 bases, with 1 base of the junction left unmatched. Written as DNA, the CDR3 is TGTGCCAGCAGTCGGACAGGGGGCTATGGCTACACCTTC. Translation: CASSRTGGYGYTF.

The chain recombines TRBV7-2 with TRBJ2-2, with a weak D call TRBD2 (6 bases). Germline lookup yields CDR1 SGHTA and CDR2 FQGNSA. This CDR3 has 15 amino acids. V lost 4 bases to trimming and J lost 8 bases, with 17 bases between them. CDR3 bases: TGTGCCAGCAGCTCCCGCGGGGCATCCAGGGGGGAGCTGTTTTTT. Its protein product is CASSSRGASRGELFF.

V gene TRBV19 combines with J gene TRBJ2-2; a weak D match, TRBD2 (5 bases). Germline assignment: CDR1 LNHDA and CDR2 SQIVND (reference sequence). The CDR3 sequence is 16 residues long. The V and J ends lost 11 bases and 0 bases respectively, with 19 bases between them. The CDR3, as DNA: TGTGCCGTCCCCGTCGAGGGCCACGCGAACACCGGGGAGCTGTTTTTT. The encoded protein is CAVPVEGHANTGELFF. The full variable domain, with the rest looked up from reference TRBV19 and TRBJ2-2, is DGGITQSPKYLFRKEGQNVTLSCEQNLNHDAMYWYRQDPGQGLRLIYYSQIVNDFQKGDIAEGYSVSREKKESFPLTVTSAQKNPTAFYLCAVPVEGHANTGELFFGEGSRLTVL.

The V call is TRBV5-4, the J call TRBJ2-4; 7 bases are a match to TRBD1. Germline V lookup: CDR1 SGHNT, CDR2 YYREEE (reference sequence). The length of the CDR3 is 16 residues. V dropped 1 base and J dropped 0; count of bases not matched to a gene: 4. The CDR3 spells CASSLKQGIAKNIQYF. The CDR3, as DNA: TGTGCCAGCAGCTTGAAACAGGGGATAGCCAAAAACATTCAGTACTTC.

The CDR3 coding sequence is TGTGCCATCAGTGAGATTGCGTATACCTACGAGCAGTACTTC. This translates into CAISEIAYTYEQYF. The chain employs TRBV10-3 and TRBJ2-7; the D is unclear. The germline V gene encodes CDR1 ENHRY and CDR2 SYGVKD. The CDR3 is made up of 14 amino acids. With 2 bases removed from V and 2 bases from J, the gap between germline ends came to 10 bases.

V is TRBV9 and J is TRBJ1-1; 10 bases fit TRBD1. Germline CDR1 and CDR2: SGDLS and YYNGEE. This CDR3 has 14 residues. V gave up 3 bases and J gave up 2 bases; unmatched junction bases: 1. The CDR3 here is CASSATGGNTEAFF. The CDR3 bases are TGTGCCAGCAGCGCGACAGGGGGCAACACTGAAGCTTTCTTT.

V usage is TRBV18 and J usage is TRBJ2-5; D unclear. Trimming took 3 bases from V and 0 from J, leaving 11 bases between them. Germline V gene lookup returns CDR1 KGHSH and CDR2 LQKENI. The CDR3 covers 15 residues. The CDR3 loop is CASSPTDSNQETQYF. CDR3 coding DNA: TGTGCCAGCTCACCCACCGACTCCAACCAAGAGACCCAGTACTTC.

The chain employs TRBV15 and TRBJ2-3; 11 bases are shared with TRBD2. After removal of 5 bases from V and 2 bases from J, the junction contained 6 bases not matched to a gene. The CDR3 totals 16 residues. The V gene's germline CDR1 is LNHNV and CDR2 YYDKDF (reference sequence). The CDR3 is CATSDTSGGFTDTQYF. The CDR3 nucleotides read TGTGCCACCAGCGATACTAGCGGGGGCTTCACAGATACGCAGTATTTT.

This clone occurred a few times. The CDR3 sequence: CASSEGIGAGSLAKNIQYF. CDR3 in DNA: TGTGCCAGCAGTGAAGGGATAGGAGCGGGGTCCTTAGCCAAAAACATTCAGTACTTC. V is TRBV6-1 and J is TRBJ2-4, with 7 bases matching TRBD2. CDR1 is MNHNS, CDR2 SASEGT, per germline. V shed 1 base and J 0 bases; nucleotides not matched to a gene: 12. The CDR3 length is 19 residues.

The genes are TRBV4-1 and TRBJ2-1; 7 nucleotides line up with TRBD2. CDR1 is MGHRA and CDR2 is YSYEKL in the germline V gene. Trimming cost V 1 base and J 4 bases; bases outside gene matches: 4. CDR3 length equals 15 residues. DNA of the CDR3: TGCGCCAGCAGCCAAGTTTCGGGGGGATACAATGAGCAGTTCTTC. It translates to CASSQVSGGYNEQFF.

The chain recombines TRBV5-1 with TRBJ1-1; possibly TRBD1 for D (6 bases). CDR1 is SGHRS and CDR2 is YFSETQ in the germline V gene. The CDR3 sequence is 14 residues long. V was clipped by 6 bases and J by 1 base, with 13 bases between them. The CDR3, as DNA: TGCGCCAGCATGGTAGGGGGAAGGAACACTGAAGCTTTCTTT. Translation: CASMVGGRNTEAFF. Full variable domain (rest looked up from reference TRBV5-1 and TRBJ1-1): KAGVTQTPRYLIKTRGQQVTLSCSPISGHRSVSWYQQTPGQGLQFLFEYFSETQRNKGNFPGRFSGRQFSNSRSEMNVSTLELGDSALYLCASMVGGRNTEAFFGQGTRLTVV.

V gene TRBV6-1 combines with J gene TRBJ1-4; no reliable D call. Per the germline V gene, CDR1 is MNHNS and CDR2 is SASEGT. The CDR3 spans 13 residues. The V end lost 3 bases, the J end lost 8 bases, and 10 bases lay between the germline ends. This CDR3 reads CASSDGVWEKLFF. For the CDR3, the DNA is TGTGCCAGCAGTGACGGGGTGTGGGAAAAACTGTTTTTT.

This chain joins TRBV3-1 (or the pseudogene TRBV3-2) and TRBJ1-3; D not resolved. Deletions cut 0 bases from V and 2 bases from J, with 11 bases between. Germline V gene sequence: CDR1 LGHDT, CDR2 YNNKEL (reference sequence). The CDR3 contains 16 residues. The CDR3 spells CASSQDWRGAGNTIYF. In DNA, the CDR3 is TGTGCCAGCAGCCAAGATTGGCGGGGAGCTGGAAACACCATATATTTT.

The CDR3 here is CASSIRGANYGYTF. The DNA for the CDR3 is TGTGCCAGCAGTATCAGGGGCGCCAACTATGGCTACACCTTC. The J gene is TRBJ1-2, the V gene TRBV21-1; the D call of TRBD1 is as the table states it, not checked on the DNA. TRBV21-1 is noted as a pseudogene. CDR3 length equals 14 residues.

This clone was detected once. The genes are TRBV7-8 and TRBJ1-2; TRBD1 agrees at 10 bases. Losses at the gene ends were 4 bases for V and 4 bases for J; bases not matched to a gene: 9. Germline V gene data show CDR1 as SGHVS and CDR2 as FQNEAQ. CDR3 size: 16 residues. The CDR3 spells CASSSTGGETFYGYTF. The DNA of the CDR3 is TGTGCCAGCAGCTCGACAGGGGGCGAGACATTCTATGGCTACACCTTC.

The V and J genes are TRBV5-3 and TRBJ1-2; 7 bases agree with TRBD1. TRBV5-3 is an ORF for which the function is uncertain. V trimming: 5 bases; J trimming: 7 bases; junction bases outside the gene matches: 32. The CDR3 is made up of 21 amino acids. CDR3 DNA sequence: TGTGCCAGAAGTTTTAACACCCAACGCGACTTATCACACAGGGGAACGGGTGGCTACACCTTC. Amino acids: CARSFNTQRDLSHRGTGGYTF.

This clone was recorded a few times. The chain's CDR3 is CASARGSVAEQYF. The CDR3 DNA is TGTGCCAGCGCTAGAGGGTCGGTTGCCGAGCAGTACTTC. The chain joins TRBV25-1 to TRBJ2-7, with D possibly being TRBD2 (5 bases). The CDR3 has 13 amino acids. V was cut by 8 bases and J by 6 bases, with 17 bases left in between. The germline V gene has CDR1 MGHDK and CDR2 SYGVNS.

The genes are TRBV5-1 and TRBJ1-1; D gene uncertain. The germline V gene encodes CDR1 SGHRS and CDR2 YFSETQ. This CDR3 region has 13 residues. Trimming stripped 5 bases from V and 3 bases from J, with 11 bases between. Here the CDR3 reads CASRRVGDTEAFF. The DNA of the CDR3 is TGCGCCAGCAGGAGGGTTGGGGACACTGAAGCTTTCTTT.

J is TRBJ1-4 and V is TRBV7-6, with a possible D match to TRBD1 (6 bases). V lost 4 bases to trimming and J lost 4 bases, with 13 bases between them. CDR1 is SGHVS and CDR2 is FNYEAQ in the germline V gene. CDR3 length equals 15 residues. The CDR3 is CASSSLGGDNEKLFF. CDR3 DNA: TGTGCCAGCAGCTCTCTAGGGGGGGATAATGAAAAACTGTTTTTT.

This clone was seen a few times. The chain's CDR3 is CAWIGAGDGYTF. CDR3 nucleotides: TGTGCCTGGATCGGGGCAGGGGATGGCTACACCTTC. The V gene is TRBV30, the J gene TRBJ1-2; the D gene is possibly TRBD1 (6 bases). Trimming removed 4 bases at V and 6 bases at J, with 12 bases between. The germline gives CDR1 GTSNPN, CDR2 SVGIG (reference sequence). The CDR3 contains 12 residues.

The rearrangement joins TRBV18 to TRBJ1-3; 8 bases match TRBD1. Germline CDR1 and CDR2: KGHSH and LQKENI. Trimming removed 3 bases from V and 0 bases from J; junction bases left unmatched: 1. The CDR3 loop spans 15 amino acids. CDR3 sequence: CASSPGQGSGNTIYF. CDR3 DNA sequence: TGTGCCAGCTCACCTGGACAGGGCTCTGGAAACACCATATATTTT.

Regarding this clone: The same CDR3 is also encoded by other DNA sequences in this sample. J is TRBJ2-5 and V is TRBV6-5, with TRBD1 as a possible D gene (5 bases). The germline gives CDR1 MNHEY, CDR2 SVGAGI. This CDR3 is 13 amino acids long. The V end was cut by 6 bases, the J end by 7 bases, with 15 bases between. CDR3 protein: CASSQTASGTQYF. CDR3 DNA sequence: TGTGCCAGCAGCCAGACAGCCTCAGGGACCCAGTACTTC.

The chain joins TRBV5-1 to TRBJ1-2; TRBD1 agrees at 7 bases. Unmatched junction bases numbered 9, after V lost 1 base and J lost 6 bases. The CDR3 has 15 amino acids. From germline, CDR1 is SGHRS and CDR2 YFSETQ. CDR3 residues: CASSLLQGFYDGYTF. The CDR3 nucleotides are TGCGCCAGCAGCTTGCTACAGGGGTTCTACGATGGCTACACCTTC. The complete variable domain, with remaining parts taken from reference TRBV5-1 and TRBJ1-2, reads KAGVTQTPRYLIKTRGQQVTLSCSPISGHRSVSWYQQTPGQGLQFLFEYFSETQRNKGNFPGRFSGRQFSNSRSEMNVSTLELGDSALYLCASSLLQGFYDGYTFGSGTRLTVV.

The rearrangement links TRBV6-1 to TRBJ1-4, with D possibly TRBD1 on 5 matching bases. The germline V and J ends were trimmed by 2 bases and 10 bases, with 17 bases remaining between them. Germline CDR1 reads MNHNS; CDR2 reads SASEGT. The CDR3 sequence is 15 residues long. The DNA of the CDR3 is TGTGCCAGCAGTGAACCGGCGCTTGGGGCAGTAAAACTGTTTTTT. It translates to CASSEPALGAVKLFF.

DNA of the CDR3: TGTGCCAGCAGGCGGGACAGAAACACTGAAGCTTTCTTT. This translates into CASRRDRNTEAFF. V and J are TRBV6-5 and TRBJ1-1; 7 nucleotides align to TRBD1. CDR3 length: 13 residues. J gave up 2 bases and V 6 bases, and 3 bases lay outside the gene matches. Germline CDR1 MNHEY, CDR2 SVGAGI.

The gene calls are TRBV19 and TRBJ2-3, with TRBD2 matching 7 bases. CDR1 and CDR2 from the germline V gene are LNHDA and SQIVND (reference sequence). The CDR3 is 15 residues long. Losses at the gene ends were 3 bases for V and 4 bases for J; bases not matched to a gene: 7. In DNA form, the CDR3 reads TGTGCCAGTAGTATGAGCGGGGACGCCTCAGATACGCAGTATTTT. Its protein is CASSMSGDASDTQYF.

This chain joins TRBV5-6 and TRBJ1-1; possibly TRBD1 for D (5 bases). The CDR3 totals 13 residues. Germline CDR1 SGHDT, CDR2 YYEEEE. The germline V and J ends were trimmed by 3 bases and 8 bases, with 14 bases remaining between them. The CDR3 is CASSSRQRLEAFF. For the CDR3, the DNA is TGTGCCAGCAGCTCACGACAGAGACTGGAAGCTTTCTTT.

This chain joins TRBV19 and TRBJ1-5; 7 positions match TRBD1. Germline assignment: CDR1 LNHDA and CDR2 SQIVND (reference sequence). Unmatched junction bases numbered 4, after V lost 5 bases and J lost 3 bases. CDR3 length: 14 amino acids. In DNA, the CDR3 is TGTGCCAGTAGTCTCGACAGGGTCAATCAGCCCCAGCATTTT. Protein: CASSLDRVNQPQHF.